This T cell receptor (beta chain) was obtained from a study of radiotherapy plus CTLA-4 blockade in lung cancer. This table comes from immunoSEQ multiplex PCR, and its TCRdb copy is limited to in-frame clones, with some not included. The data hold roughly 77,000 clones, with just under 75% observed a single time. This clone showed up just once. There are 12 residues in the CDR3. Trimming stripped 7 bases from V and 1 base from J, with 7 bases between. Looked up from germline, CDR1 is MGHDK and CDR2 is SYGVNS. This clonotype was obtained from a human donor with non-small cell lung cancer whose response to radiotherapy plus ipilimumab could not be evaluated. The starting material was peripheral blood, obtained from a patient treated with radiotherapy plus ipilimumab. The chain is built from TRBV25-1 and TRBJ1-1; tentatively, D is TRBD1 (5 bases). CDR3 coding DNA: TGTGCCAGCACCACAGGGAACACTGAAGCTTTCTTT. Protein: CASTTGNTEAFF. The complete variable domain, with remaining parts taken from reference TRBV25-1 and TRBJ1-1, reads EADIYQTPRYLVIGTGKKITLECSQTMGHDKMYWYQQDPGMELHLIHYSYGVNSTEKGDLSSESTVSRIRTEHFPLTLESARPSHTSQYLCASTTGNTEAFFGQGTRLTVV.